These 24 T cell receptor beta chains were sequenced from one sample in a study of T cell responses to AZD1222 COVID-19 vaccine. Assay used: immunoSEQ multiplex PCR; TCRdb lists only in-frame clones, some missing. In the table there are 60,000 to 90,000 clones, more than 60% of which are singletons. The sequences come from peripheral blood, collected 28 days after the second dose of the MenACWY control vaccine. The receptors originated from an adult who received the MenACWY meningococcal vaccine as a control.

The chain has TRBV6-6 and TRBJ1-2; D may be TRBD1 (5 bases). Per the germline V gene, CDR1 is MNHNY and CDR2 is SVGAGI (reference sequence). The CDR3 length is 11 residues. Trimming stripped 6 bases from V and 8 bases from J, with 10 bases between. CDR3: CASSRGPGYTF. CDR3 in DNA: TGTGCCAGCAGCCGGGGACCCGGCTACACCTTC.

This sequence joins TRBV28 and TRBJ1-2; D remains ambiguous. The V gene lost 8 bases and the J gene lost 7 bases, with 17 bases spanning the gap. Germline V CDR1 and CDR2: MDHEN, SYDVKM. CDR3 length: 13 amino acids. The CDR3 DNA reads TGTGCCAGCTTATCACGGCGAGACGGTGGCTACACCTTC. Its protein is CASLSRRDGGYTF.

The chain links TRBV30 to TRBJ1-1, with D possibly matching TRBD1 (5 bases). Between the trimmed V and J ends, which lost 4 bases and 5 bases, there was a span of 11 bases. This CDR3 contains 12 residues. Germline CDR1 and CDR2: GTSNPN and SVGIG (reference sequence). CDR3 nucleotides: TGTGCCTGGAAACCAGGGTGGACTGAAGCTTTCTTT. Translating it yields CAWKPGWTEAFF. Complete variable domain (other parts from reference TRBV30 and TRBJ1-1): SQTIHQWPATLVQPVGSPLSLECTVEGTSNPNLYWYRQAAGRGLQLLFYSVGIGQISSEVPQNLSASRPQDRQFILSSKKLLLSDSGFYLCAWKPGWTEAFFGQGTRLTVV.

The rearrangement joins TRBV19 to TRBJ2-7, with D perhaps matching TRBD1 or TRBD2 (5 bases each). Trimming stripped 3 bases from V and 6 bases from J, with 18 bases between. This CDR3 contains 15 residues. Germline V gene lookup returns CDR1 LNHDA and CDR2 SQIVND (reference sequence). CDR3 nucleotides: TGTGCCAGTAGTATTAGAGGGGAGTTAAATGGCGAGCAGTACTTC. Amino acids: CASSIRGELNGEQYF.

This sequence joins TRBV4-1 and TRBJ1-1; no clear D. Trimming removed 8 bases at V and 0 bases at J, with 22 bases between. The CDR3 has 17 amino acids. Germline loops: CDR1 MGHRA, CDR2 YSYEKL. As DNA, the CDR3 is TGCGCCAGCTCAGGACCCGAGGGCCTTATTATGAACACTGAAGCTTTCTTT. Amino acids: CASSGPEGLIMNTEAFF.

V and J are TRBV7-2 and TRBJ1-3, with D possibly being TRBD1 (5 bases). Trimming cost V 1 base and J 1 base, with 8 bases left between them. Germline V gene lookup returns CDR1 SGHTA and CDR2 FQGNSA. This CDR3 is built from 15 residues. CDR3 loop: CASSLVGGSGNTIYF. CDR3 nucleotide sequence: TGTGCCAGCAGCTTAGTCGGGGGGTCTGGAAACACCATATATTTT.

This chain uses TRBV28 with TRBJ2-1; no firm D call. Germline CDR1 reads MDHEN; CDR2 reads SYDVKM. Trimming shortened V by 7 bases and J by 0 bases, and 13 bases separated the two germline ends. The CDR3 consists of 15 residues. The CDR3 loop is CASNAQDGSYNEQFF. In nucleotides, the CDR3 is TGTGCCAGCAATGCGCAGGACGGCTCCTACAATGAGCAGTTCTTC.

The genes are TRBV7-2 and TRBJ2-1; D may be TRBD1 or TRBD2 (5 bases each). Trimming took off 0 bases at V and 6 bases at J, with 9 bases between the two ends. CDR3 length: 14 residues. Germline V lookup: CDR1 SGHTA, CDR2 FQGNSA. CDR3 sequence: CASSLASGSNEQFF. The CDR3 DNA reads as TGTGCCAGCAGCTTAGCGTCAGGGAGCAATGAGCAGTTCTTC.

The V call is TRBV5-6, the J call TRBJ2-3; a possible D gene is TRBD1 (6 bases). This CDR3 contains 16 residues. Trimming left V 3 bases short and J 8 bases short, with 22 bases between. Germline V gene lookup returns CDR1 SGHDT and CDR2 YYEEEE. CDR3 nucleotide sequence: TGTGCCAGCAGCTGGGCAGGGGTCCAATTGACGGGTACGCAGTATTTT. Translation: CASSWAGVQLTGTQYF.

This clone is labeled as hyperexpanded. Other DNA sequences in this specimen translate into the identical CDR3. The V and J genes are TRBV5-1 and TRBJ1-3; TRBD1 might be the D (5 bases). Trimming took 4 bases from V and 0 from J, leaving 14 bases between them. The CDR3 extends over 16 amino acids. Germline V gene lookup returns CDR1 SGHRS and CDR2 YFSETQ. CDR3 sequence reads: CASSPDSQSSGNTIYF. The CDR3 DNA is TGCGCCAGCAGCCCCGACAGTCAGAGCTCTGGAAACACCATATATTTT.

CDR3: CASSSKTGPDTQYF. In DNA, the CDR3 is TGTGCCAGCAGCTCAAAGACAGGGCCAGATACGCAGTATTTT. The chain links TRBV7-2 to TRBJ2-3, with 7 bases fitting TRBD1. The J segment lost 4 bases and the V segment lost 4 bases, leaving 5 bases of the junction unmatched. CDR1 and CDR2 from the germline V gene are SGHTA and FQGNSA. CDR3 size: 14 residues.

The chain uses TRBV7-9 and TRBJ1-1; perhaps TRBD1 as D (6 bases). The CDR3 covers 14 residues. V lost 6 bases to trimming and J lost 5 bases, with 16 bases between them. Germline assignment: CDR1 SEHNR and CDR2 FQNEAQ (reference sequence). CDR3 DNA: TGTGCCAGCAGTCCGATCCGGGGGCGTACTGAAGCTTTCTTT. This codes for CASSPIRGRTEAFF.

Only one count was recorded for this clone. This chain joins TRBV3-1 (or the pseudogene TRBV3-2) and TRBJ2-5; possibly TRBD1 for D (6 bases). Germline V gene lookup returns CDR1 LGHDT and CDR2 YNNKEL (reference sequence). V was shortened by 2 bases and J by 5 bases, with 12 bases between the two germline ends. The CDR3 consists of 14 residues. CDR3: CASSQYTGSETQYF. CDR3 DNA sequence: TGTGCCAGCAGCCAATATACAGGGAGTGAGACCCAGTACTTC.

The chain recombines TRBV4-1 with TRBJ1-1, with 11 bases lining up with TRBD1. The CDR3 runs 15 residues. J lost 3 bases, V lost 2 bases, and 2 bases had no gene match. Germline CDR1 reads MGHRA; CDR2 reads YSYEKL. CDR3 sequence (DNA): TGCGCCAGCAGCCAAATGGGACAGGGGGACACTGAAGCTTTCTTT. Its translation is CASSQMGQGDTEAFF.

The table lists this clone with a few counts. This specimen includes other DNA sequences encoding the same CDR3. The chain is built from TRBV6-5 and TRBJ2-3; TRBD2 agrees at 9 bases. V lost 5 bases, J lost 0 bases, and 3 bases stayed unmatched. CDR3 size: 15 residues. The V gene's germline CDR1 is MNHEY and CDR2 SVGAGI. The CDR3 reads CASSKLAGSTDTQYF. In DNA, the CDR3 is TGTGCCAGCAGTAAGCTAGCGGGAAGCACAGATACGCAGTATTTT.

This chain connects TRBV30 to TRBJ2-5; D is uncertain. Germline-derived CDR1 and CDR2 are GTSNPN and SVGIG (reference sequence). This CDR3 comprises 14 residues. V was pared by 1 base and J by 5 bases, with 14 bases between. In DNA, the CDR3 is TGTGCCTGGAGTGACCCTAGAGGCCCGGAGACCCAGTACTTC. Amino acid sequence: CAWSDPRGPETQYF.

This clone showed up just once. The J gene is TRBJ1-5, the V gene TRBV30; D possibly corresponds to TRBD1 (6 bases). CDR1 and CDR2 (germline): GTSNPN, SVGIG (reference sequence). V was trimmed by 0 bases and J by 6 bases, leaving 9 bases between them. This CDR3 spans 13 amino acids. CDR3 sequence (DNA): TGTGCCTGGAGTGTCCCAGGGGCTCAGCCCCAGCATTTT. Translated: CAWSVPGAQPQHF.

At least ten counts were recorded for this clone. The chain is built from TRBV2 and TRBJ1-5, with D hard to call. Germline V CDR1 and CDR2: SNHLY, FYNNEI. CDR3 size: 13 residues. Trimming stripped 7 bases from V and 4 bases from J, with 11 bases between. The CDR3 DNA reads as TGTGCCAGCACCAACTTCTTAAATCAGCCCCAGCATTTT. This sequence encodes CASTNFLNQPQHF.

The chain employs TRBV5-1 and TRBJ2-1; D is perhaps TRBD2 (6 bases). V was pared by 0 bases and J by 3 bases, with 16 bases between. Germline assignment: CDR1 SGHRS and CDR2 YFSETQ. The CDR3 length is 17 residues. CDR3 nucleotides: TGCGCCAGCAGCTTGGCGGGAGCTACGACCGGCTACAATGAGCAGTTCTTC. Its translation: CASSLAGATTGYNEQFF.

J is TRBJ1-2 and V is TRBV2; no firm D call. Germline CDR1 is SNHLY and CDR2 is FYNNEI. The CDR3 totals 14 residues. The V and J ends lost 8 bases and 3 bases respectively, with 16 bases between them. As DNA, the CDR3 is TGTGCCAGCGCGAGGACGGTGATTTACTATGGCTACACCTTC. Its protein is CASARTVIYYGYTF.

As concerns this clone: One end of the junction does not line up with germline, which may come from a read error. The chain is built from TRBV28 and TRBJ1-2; the D is unclear. The V gene's germline CDR1 is MDHEN and CDR2 SYDVKM. The CDR3 runs 13 residues. The CDR3 DNA is TGTGCCAGTAGTTTACCGGGGAACTATGGCTACACCTTC. Its protein product is CASSLPGNYGYTF.

This clone has just a few counts. The rearrangement links TRBV5-1 to TRBJ1-1, with 7 bases identical to TRBD1. CDR3 length equals 17 residues. V gave up 4 bases and J gave up 0 bases; unmatched junction bases: 12. Germline V gives CDR1 SGHRS, CDR2 YFSETQ. The CDR3 is CASSGTGQPSMNTEAFF. The CDR3 DNA follows: TGCGCCAGCAGCGGGACGGGACAGCCGTCAATGAACACTGAAGCTTTCTTT. Full variable domain (outside the CDR3, taken from reference TRBV5-1 and TRBJ1-1): KAGVTQTPRYLIKTRGQQVTLSCSPISGHRSVSWYQQTPGQGLQFLFEYFSETQRNKGNFPGRFSGRQFSNSRSEMNVSTLELGDSALYLCASSGTGQPSMNTEAFFGQGTRLTVV.

This chain links TRBV28 with TRBJ1-1, with 7 bases aligning to TRBD1. V lost 6 bases to trimming and J lost 10 bases; unmatched junction nucleotides: 11. Germline lookup yields CDR1 MDHEN and CDR2 SYDVKM. CDR3 size: 13 residues. The CDR3 DNA follows: TGTGCCAGCAGCGGACAGGCCTTTCAACTAGCTTTCTTT. Its translation is CASSGQAFQLAFF.

This clone has just one count. This chain joins TRBV30 and TRBJ2-6; 11 bases align to TRBD2. Germline loops: CDR1 GTSNPN, CDR2 SVGIG (reference sequence). J was trimmed by 2 bases and V by 1 base; bases with no gene match: 4. The CDR3 is 17 amino acids. CDR3 sequence reads: CAWSEVAGGTGANVLTF. The CDR3, as DNA: TGTGCCTGGAGTGAGGTAGCGGGGGGGACTGGGGCCAACGTCCTGACTTTC.